This TCR beta chain was recovered during a study of T-cell memory formation after mild COVID-19. TCRdb re-called the 5' RACE reads with MiXCR, one entry per CDR3 protein. The sample shows about 410,000 distinct CDR3 sequences, about 20% of them seen only once. Trimming stripped 1 base from V and 0 bases from J, with 4 bases between. Germline V gene lookup returns CDR1 MDHEN and CDR2 SYDVKM. This CDR3 comprises 15 residues. The specimen sequenced was PBMCs or a T cell subset sorted from them (not recorded which). This receptor was identified in a man between 18 and 35 years old who had mild COVID-19 (a few samples of this study predate the infection). Cell type and time point are not known. The chain couples TRBV28 to TRBJ1-6; D is uncertain. CDR3 nucleotides: TGTGCCAGCAGTTTATACAGCTCCTATAATTCACCCCTCCACTTT. It codes for CASSLYSSYNSPLHF.